This T cell receptor beta chain was recorded in a study of technical replicates of blood from a few donors. Assay: immunoSEQ multiplex PCR; the TCRdb copy retains only in-frame clones and omits some. The table has 55,000 to 75,000 clones, over 85% seen once. V shed 10 bases and J shed 5 bases, with 22 bases lying between them. From germline, CDR1 is ENHRY and CDR2 SYGVKD. The CDR3 has 15 residues. Input material: PBMCs. The chain has TRBV10-3 and TRBJ2-3; perhaps TRBD2 as D (6 bases). The origin of this receptor is a human donor in good health. Some clones in this sample may be carry-over from other donors' samples. The CDR3, as DNA: TGTGCCAGGCTCTTGACGGTTAACGGGAGAGATACGCAGTATTTT. The encoded protein is CARLLTVNGRDTQYF.